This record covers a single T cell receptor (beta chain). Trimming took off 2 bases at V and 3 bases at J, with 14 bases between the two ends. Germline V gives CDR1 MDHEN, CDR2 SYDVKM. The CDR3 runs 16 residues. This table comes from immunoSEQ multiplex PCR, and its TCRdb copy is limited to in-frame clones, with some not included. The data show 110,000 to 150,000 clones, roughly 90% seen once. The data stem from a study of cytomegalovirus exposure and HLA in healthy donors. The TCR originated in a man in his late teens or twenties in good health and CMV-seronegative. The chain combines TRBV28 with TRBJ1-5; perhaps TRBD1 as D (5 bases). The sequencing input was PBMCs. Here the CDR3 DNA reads TGTGCCAGCAGTTTAGAGGGACTCCGGACCAATCAGCCCCAGCATTTT. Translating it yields CASSLEGLRTNQPQHF. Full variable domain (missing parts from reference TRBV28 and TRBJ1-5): DVKVTQSSRYLVKRTGEKVFLECVQDMDHENMFWYRQDPGLGLRLIYFSYDVKMKEKGDIPEGYSVSREKKERFSLILESASTNQTSMYLCASSLEGLRTNQPQHFGDGTRLSIL.